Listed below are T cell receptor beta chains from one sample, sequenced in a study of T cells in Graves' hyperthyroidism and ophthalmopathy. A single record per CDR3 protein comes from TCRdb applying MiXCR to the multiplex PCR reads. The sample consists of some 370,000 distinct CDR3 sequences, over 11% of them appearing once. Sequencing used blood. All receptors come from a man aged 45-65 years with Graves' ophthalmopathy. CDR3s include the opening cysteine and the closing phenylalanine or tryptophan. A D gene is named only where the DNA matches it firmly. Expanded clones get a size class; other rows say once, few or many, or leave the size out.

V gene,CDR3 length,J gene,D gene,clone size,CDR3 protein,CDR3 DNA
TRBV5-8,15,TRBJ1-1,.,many,CASSLGTVMNTEAFF,TGTGCCAGCAGCTTGGGGACAGTGATGAACACTGAAGCTTTCTTT
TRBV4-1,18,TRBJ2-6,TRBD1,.,CASSQAGGEYSGANVLTF,TGCGCCAGCAGCCAAGCAGGGGGCGAATACTCTGGGGCCAACGTCCTGACTTTC
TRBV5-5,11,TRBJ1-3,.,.,CASSLDSTIYF,TGTGCCAGCAGCTTGGATAGCACCATATATTTT
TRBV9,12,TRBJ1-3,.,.,CASSAARNTIYF,TGTGCCAGCAGCGCCGCCCGAAACACCATATATTTT
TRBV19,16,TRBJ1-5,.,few,CASQTQTQVLGQPQHF,TGTGCCAGCCAAACCCAGACCCAGGTTTTAGGTCAGCCCCAGCATTTT
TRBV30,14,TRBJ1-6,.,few,CAWDRQVNNSPLHF,TGTGCCTGGGACCGTCAGGTTAATAATTCACCCCTCCACTTT
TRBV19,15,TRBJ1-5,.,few,CASSIRGASGQPQHF,TGTGCCAGTAGTATTAGGGGGGCGTCCGGTCAGCCCCAGCATTTT
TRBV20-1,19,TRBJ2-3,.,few,CSARAGRGVAVTNTDTQYF,TGCAGTGCTAGAGCGGGCCGAGGGGTAGCGGTGACTAACACAGATACGCAGTATTTT
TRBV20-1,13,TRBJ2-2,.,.,CSANRGDAGELFF,TGCAGTGCTAATCGAGGGGACGCCGGGGAGCTGTTTTTT
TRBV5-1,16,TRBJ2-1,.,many,CASSRKTGDYNNEQFF,TGCGCCAGCAGCCGGAAGACAGGGGACTACAACAATGAGCAGTTCTTC
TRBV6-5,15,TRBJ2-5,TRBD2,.,CASSYRAGIQETQYF,TGTGCCAGCAGTTACAGAGCGGGAATCCAAGAGACCCAGTACTTC
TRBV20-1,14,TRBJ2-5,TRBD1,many,CSARVPGGKETQYF,TGCAGTGCTAGAGTCCCAGGGGGCAAGGAGACCCAGTACTTC
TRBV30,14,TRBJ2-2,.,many,CAWSVKGNTGELFF,TGTGCCTGGAGTGTAAAGGGGAACACCGGGGAGCTGTTTTTT
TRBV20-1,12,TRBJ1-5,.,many,CSAQGGSQPQHF,TGCAGTGCACAGGGAGGGAGTCAGCCCCAGCATTTT
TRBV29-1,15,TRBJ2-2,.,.,CSVSYRGGNTGELFF,TGCAGCGTGTCTTACAGGGGAGGGAACACCGGGGAGCTGTTTTTT
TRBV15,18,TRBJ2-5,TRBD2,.,CATSRSASGSYIQETQYF,TGTGCCACCAGCAGATCGGCTAGCGGCTCTTATATCCAAGAGACCCAGTACTTC
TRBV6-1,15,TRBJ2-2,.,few,CASSNREMNTGELFF,TGTGCCAGCAGTAACCGGGAGATGAACACCGGGGAGCTGTTTTTT
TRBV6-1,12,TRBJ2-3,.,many,CASRRSTDTQYF,TGTGCCAGCAGGCGGAGCACAGATACGCAGTATTTT
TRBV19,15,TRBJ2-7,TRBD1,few,CASSELRGIAYEQYF,TGTGCCAGTAGTGAACTCAGGGGGATTGCCTACGAGCAGTACTTC
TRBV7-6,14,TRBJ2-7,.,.,CASSKDVVSYEQYF,TGTGCCAGCAGCAAAGACGTGGTCTCCTACGAGCAGTACTTC
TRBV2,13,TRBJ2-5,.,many,CASSGFGGETQYF,TGTGCCAGCAGTGGGTTTGGAGGGGAGACCCAGTACTTC
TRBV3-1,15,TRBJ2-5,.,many,CASSQDGTPWRTQYF,TGTGCCAGCAGCCAAGATGGGACTCCTTGGAGGACCCAGTACTTC
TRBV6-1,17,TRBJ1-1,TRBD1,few,CAAHRAGRGTGMAEAFF,TGTGCGGCCCACCGCGCGGGTCGGGGGACAGGGATGGCTGAAGCTTTCTTT
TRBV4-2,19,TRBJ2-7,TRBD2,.,CASSQAETYGLAGTYEQYF,TGTGCCAGCAGCCAAGCGGAGACATACGGACTAGCGGGAACGTACGAGCAGTACTTC
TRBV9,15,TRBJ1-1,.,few,CASSVEDGVTSEAFF,TGTGCCAGCAGCGTAGAAGACGGGGTCACAAGTGAAGCTTTCTTT
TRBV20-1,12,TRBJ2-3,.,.,CSAGKGLDTQYF,TGCAGTGCTGGCAAGGGTTTAGATACGCAGTATTTT
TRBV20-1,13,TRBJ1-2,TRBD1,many,CSASRQGDYGYTF,TGCAGTGCTAGCCGACAGGGGGACTATGGCTACACCTTC
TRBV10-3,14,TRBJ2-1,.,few,CAITQDVSYNEQFF,TGTGCCATCACCCAGGACGTCTCCTACAATGAGCAGTTCTTC
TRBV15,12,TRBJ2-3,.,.,CATSRSTDTQYF,TGTGCCACCAGCAGATCCACAGATACGCAGTATTTT
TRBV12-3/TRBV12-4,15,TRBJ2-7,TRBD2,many,CASSSTGLATYEQYF,TGTGCCAGCAGCTCTACGGGACTAGCCACCTACGAGCAGTACTTC
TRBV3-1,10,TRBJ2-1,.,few,CASSAPEQFF,TGTGCCAGCAGTGCCCCGGAGCAGTTCTTC
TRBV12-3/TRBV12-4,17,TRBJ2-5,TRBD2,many,CASTLRTSGRPQETQYF,TGTGCCAGCACCCTACGGACTAGCGGGAGGCCCCAAGAGACCCAGTACTTC
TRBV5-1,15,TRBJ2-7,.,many,CASSTMGRIAYEQYF,TGCGCCAGCAGCACGATGGGACGTATAGCCTACGAGCAGTACTTC
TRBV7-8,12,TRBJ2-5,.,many,CASAGLGETQYF,TGTGCCAGCGCGGGCCTCGGGGAGACCCAGTACTTC
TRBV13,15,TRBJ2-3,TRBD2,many,CASSWTSGITDTQYF,TGTGCCAGCAGCTGGACTAGCGGGATCACAGATACGCAGTATTTT
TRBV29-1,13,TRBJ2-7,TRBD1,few,CSVSGTVIGEQYF,TGCAGCGTCTCCGGGACAGTCATCGGCGAGCAGTACTTC
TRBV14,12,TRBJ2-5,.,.,CASSQVFETQYF,TGTGCCAGCAGCCAAGTCTTTGAGACCCAGTACTTC
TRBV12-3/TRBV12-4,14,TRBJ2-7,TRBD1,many,CASSLGTGPYEQYF,TGTGCCAGCAGCTTGGGGACAGGACCCTACGAGCAGTACTTC
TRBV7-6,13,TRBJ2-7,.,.,CASGQDREGEQYF,TGTGCCAGCGGACAGGACAGGGAGGGCGAGCAGTACTTC
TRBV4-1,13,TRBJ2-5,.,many,CASSQWQGETQYF,TGCGCCAGCAGCCAATGGCAGGGAGAGACCCAGTACTTC
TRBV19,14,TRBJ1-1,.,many,CASSRQELNTEAFF,TGTGCCAGTAGTCGACAGGAATTGAACACTGAAGCTTTCTTT
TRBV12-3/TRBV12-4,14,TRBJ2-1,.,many,CASSNWRGNNEQFF,TGTGCCAGCAGCAACTGGAGGGGAAACAATGAGCAGTTCTTC
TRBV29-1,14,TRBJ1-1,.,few,CSANAGGLNTEAFF,TGCAGCGCAAACGCGGGAGGATTGAACACTGAAGCTTTCTTT
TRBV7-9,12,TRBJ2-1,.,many,CASRVGENEQFF,TGTGCCAGCAGAGTCGGAGAAAATGAGCAGTTCTTC
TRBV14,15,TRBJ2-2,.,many,CASSQDQINTGELFF,TGTGCCAGCAGCCAAGATCAGATTAACACCGGGGAGCTGTTTTTT
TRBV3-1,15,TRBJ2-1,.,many,CASSSTPGAGNEQFF,TGTGCCAGCAGCTCCACCCCGGGGGCAGGCAATGAGCAGTTCTTC
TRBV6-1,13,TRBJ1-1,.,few,CAEAPQGNTEAFF,TGTGCCGAAGCCCCACAGGGGAACACTGAAGCTTTCTTT